This TCR beta chain stems from a study of OX40 agonist ivuxolimab in advanced cancers. This clone was counted once. With baseline, cycle 4 day 1, and cycle 7 day 1 as timepoints, blood was sampled. The CDR3 spans 13 residues. In germline, CDR1 is MNHNY, CDR2 SVGAGI (reference sequence). J gave up 6 bases and V 5 bases, and 5 bases lay outside the gene matches. TCRdb keeps only in-frame clones here, not all; method: immunoSEQ multiplex PCR. The table lists 55,000 to 75,000 clones, around 85% of them singletons. The chain joins TRBV6-6 to TRBJ1-1, with TRBD1 identical over 8 bases. The receptor was derived from an adult with an advanced solid tumor such as melanoma, head and neck, liver or kidney cancer. The sample here was CD4+ or CD8+ T cells sorted from blood, taken in a trial of the OX40 agonist ivuxolimab. The CDR3 DNA follows: TGTGCCAGCAGTGGACAGGGAGTCTCTGAAGCTTTCTTT. Its protein product is CASSGQGVSEAFF.